The entry that follows covers one T cell receptor beta chain sequence. Reverse transcription of extracted RNA yielded cDNA, which provided the sequencing template. Profiled with immunoSEQ multiplex PCR; TCRdb holds only in-frame clones, not every one. The profile covers 95,000 to 120,000 clones, with 45% to 60% appearing a single time and roughly 25% taken by the ten largest. These data come from a study of CD8+ T cells in alopecia areata. CDR1 and CDR2 from the germline V gene are SQVTM and ANQGSEA. Trimming took 8 bases from V and 7 from J; bases not matched to a gene: 11. The CDR3 consists of 14 residues. Samples from alopecia areata patients were lesional scalp punch biopsies and peripheral blood.

The rearrangement joins TRBV29-1 to TRBJ2-1, with 10 bases identical to TRBD2. Input material: NKG2D-low CD8+ T cells sorted from blood. The receptor was isolated from a human donor with alopecia areata. The DNA of the CDR3 is TGCAGCTTAAACCCTAGCGGGAGACCAAATGAGCAGTTCTTC. Amino acid sequence: CSLNPSGRPNEQFF.